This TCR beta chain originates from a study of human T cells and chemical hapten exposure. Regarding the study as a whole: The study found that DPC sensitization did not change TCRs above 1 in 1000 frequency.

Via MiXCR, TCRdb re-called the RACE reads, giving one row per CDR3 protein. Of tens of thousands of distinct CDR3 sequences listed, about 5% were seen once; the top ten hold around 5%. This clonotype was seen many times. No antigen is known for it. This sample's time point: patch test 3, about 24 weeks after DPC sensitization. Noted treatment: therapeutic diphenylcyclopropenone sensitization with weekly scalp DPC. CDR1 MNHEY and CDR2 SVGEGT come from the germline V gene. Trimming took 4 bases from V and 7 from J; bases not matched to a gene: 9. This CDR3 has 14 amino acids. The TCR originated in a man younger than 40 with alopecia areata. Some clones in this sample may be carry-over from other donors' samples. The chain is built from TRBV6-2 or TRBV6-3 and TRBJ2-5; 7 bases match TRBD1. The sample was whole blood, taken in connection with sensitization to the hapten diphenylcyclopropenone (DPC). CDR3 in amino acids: CASSSTGNPRTQYF. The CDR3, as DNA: TGTGCCAGCAGTTCGACAGGGAACCCTCGGACCCAGTACTTC.